The 27 T cell receptor beta chains below all came from one sample that was sequenced in a study of blood T cell repertoires in COVID-19. The table came from immunoSEQ multiplex PCR; TCRdb's copy has only in-frame clones and leaves some out. The sample has some 170,000 clones, approximately 85% seen once; the top ten hold 6.2%. Sequenced input: PBMCs or T cells enriched from blood (not recorded which). These receptors all come from a man between 35 and 55 years old who had recovered from COVID-19.

The genes are TRBV29-1 and TRBJ1-2; a possible D gene is TRBD1 (5 bases). V was clipped by 3 bases and J by 4 bases, with 6 bases between them. In germline, CDR1 is SQVTM, CDR2 ANQGSEA. This CDR3 contains 11 residues. CDR3 in amino acids: CSVDDSYGYTF. The CDR3, as DNA: TGCAGCGTTGATGACAGCTATGGCTACACCTTC.

The rearrangement uses TRBV28 and TRBJ1-5; unclear D gene. The CDR3 totals 14 residues. Deletions cut 5 bases from V and 2 bases from J, with 10 bases between. The V gene's germline CDR1 is MDHEN and CDR2 SYDVKM. The DNA of the CDR3 is TGTGCCAGCAGTACAACGAGGCGCAATCAGCCCCAGCATTTT. Translating it yields CASSTTRRNQPQHF.

The V gene is TRBV6-5, the J gene TRBJ1-6; 8 nucleotides match TRBD1. Trimming cost V 7 bases and J 7 bases; bases outside gene matches: 9. CDR1 is MNHEY and CDR2 is SVGAGI in the germline V gene. The CDR3 runs to 15 residues. The CDR3: CASTTTWDRNSPLHF. CDR3 in DNA: TGTGCCAGCACCACCACCTGGGACAGGAATTCACCCCTCCACTTT.

The chain joins TRBV7-9 to TRBJ2-7; 7 nucleotides agree with TRBD2. The CDR3 is 14 residues long. The germline V gene has CDR1 SEHNR and CDR2 FQNEAQ (reference sequence). Trimming removed 7 bases from V and 1 base from J; junction bases left unmatched: 7. CDR3 region: CASTMRGSSYEQYF. In DNA, the CDR3 is TGTGCCAGCACCATGCGGGGGTCATCCTACGAGCAGTACTTC.

The chain links TRBV6-6 to TRBJ1-4; possible D gene TRBD1, 6 bases. This CDR3 contains 13 residues. The germline V gene encodes CDR1 MNHNY and CDR2 SVGAGI (reference sequence). V lost 11 bases, J lost 5 bases, and 15 bases lay in between. CDR3 protein: CAGAGTPNEKLFF. Here the CDR3 DNA reads TGTGCCGGTGCCGGGACACCGAATGAAAAACTGTTTTTT.

The V and J genes are TRBV29-1 and TRBJ1-4; 8 bases fit TRBD1. Germline assignment: CDR1 SQVTM and CDR2 ANQGSEA. V was clipped by 6 bases and J by 5 bases; unmatched bases: 8. The CDR3 is 14 residues long. The CDR3 DNA reads TGCAGCGTAGATAGGACAGGGCTAAATGAAAAACTGTTTTTT. This translates into CSVDRTGLNEKLFF.

CDR3 loop: CASGTQDRGNTEAFF. The DNA of the CDR3 is TGTGCTAGTGGTACTCAGGACAGGGGGAACACTGAAGCTTTCTTT. The chain has TRBV12-5 and TRBJ1-1; 9 nucleotides agree with TRBD1. Trimming at V came to 5 bases and at J to 1 base, leaving 5 bases not matched to a gene. The length of the CDR3 is 15 residues. The germline V gene encodes CDR1 LGHNT and CDR2 FRNRAP. The whole variable domain, remainder taken from reference TRBV12-5 and TRBJ1-1, is DARVTQTPRHKVTEMGQEVTMRCQPILGHNTVFWYRQTMMQGLELLAYFRNRAPLDDSGMPKDRFSAEMPDATLATLKIQPSEPRDSAVYFCASGTQDRGNTEAFFGQGTRLTVV.

V is TRBV7-9 and J is TRBJ1-2, with 8 bases aligning to TRBD1. There are 14 residues in the CDR3. From germline, CDR1 is SEHNR and CDR2 FQNEAQ (reference sequence). V shed 4 bases and J 8 bases; nucleotides not matched to a gene: 9. CDR3 loop: CASSSVQGVYGYTF. CDR3 nucleotide sequence: TGTGCCAGCAGCTCAGTACAGGGGGTGTACGGCTACACCTTC. The whole variable domain, remainder taken from reference TRBV7-9 and TRBJ1-2, is DTGVSQNPRHKITKRGQNVTFRCDPISEHNRLYWYRQTLGQGPEFLTYFQNEAQLEKSRLLSDRFSAERPKGSFSTLEIQRTEQGDSAMYLCASSSVQGVYGYTFGSGTRLTVV.

The CDR3 spells CASSTRPGTGSHTEAFF. CDR3 coding DNA: TGCGCCAGCAGCACTCGCCCGGGGACAGGCAGTCACACTGAAGCTTTCTTT. The chain links TRBV5-1 to TRBJ1-1; 8 bases line up with TRBD1. V was clipped by 4 bases and J by 3 bases; unmatched bases: 14. The CDR3 consists of 17 residues. CDR1 is SGHRS and CDR2 is YFSETQ in the germline V gene.

The V and J genes are TRBV5-6 and TRBJ2-7; perhaps TRBD1 as D (6 bases). Trimming took 4 bases from V and 2 from J, leaving 28 bases between them. The CDR3 has 19 amino acids. Germline V gene lookup returns CDR1 SGHDT and CDR2 YYEEEE. CDR3 in amino acids: CASSGGVRGTEYGTYEQYF. CDR3 DNA: TGTGCCAGCAGCGGAGGAGTCAGGGGAACCGAATATGGCACCTACGAGCAGTACTTC.

The chain uses TRBV19 and TRBJ1-5; D is unresolved. The CDR3 length is 15 residues. Trimming took 2 bases from V and 5 from J, leaving 13 bases between them. Germline CDR1 LNHDA, CDR2 SQIVND (reference sequence). CDR3 coding DNA: TGTGCCAGTAGTATATGGTTGGCAGATGATCAGCCCCAGCATTTT. This translates into CASSIWLADDQPQHF.

The chain links TRBV14 to TRBJ2-3; D perhaps matches TRBD1 (6 bases). The CDR3 has 15 residues. The V end was cut by 2 bases, the J end by 1 base, with 10 bases between. Germline V gene lookup returns CDR1 SGHDN and CDR2 FVKESK. The CDR3 protein is CASSQSGTRTDTQYF. CDR3 nucleotides: TGTGCCAGCAGCCAATCCGGGACACGCACAGATACGCAGTATTTT.

The chain joins TRBV30 to TRBJ1-3; no firm D call. The CDR3 extends over 17 amino acids. Germline CDR1 GTSNPN, CDR2 SVGIG (reference sequence). Trimming removed 2 bases at V and 0 bases at J, with 17 bases between. The CDR3 region is CAWSRPDSRFSGNTIYF. DNA for the CDR3: TGTGCCTGGAGTAGGCCGGACTCTCGTTTCTCTGGAAACACCATATATTTT.

The chain combines TRBV3-1 (or the pseudogene TRBV3-2) with TRBJ2-7; 8 bases fit TRBD2. Germline V gene sequence: CDR1 LGHDT, CDR2 YNNKEL (reference sequence). The length of the CDR3 is 15 residues. The junction had 10 bases not matched to a gene; V was cut back by 4 bases and J by 5 bases. DNA of the CDR3: TGTGCCAGCAGCCCTTCGTGGCGGGGGGAGGACGAGCAGTACTTC. It codes for CASSPSWRGEDEQYF.

This sequence joins TRBV19 and TRBJ1-3; the match to TRBD1 covers 7 bases. CDR1 and CDR2 from the germline V gene are LNHDA and SQIVND (reference sequence). The trim removed 6 bases at V and 0 bases at J, leaving 5 bases unmatched. The CDR3 runs 15 residues. CDR3 DNA sequence: TGTGCCAGTAGGAGGGACAGAAGCTCTGGAAACACCATATATTTT. Amino acids: CASRRDRSSGNTIYF.

The chain links TRBV5-1 to TRBJ2-3; the match to TRBD2 covers 7 bases. V lost 0 bases, J lost 4 bases, and 8 bases stayed unmatched. Looked up from germline, CDR1 is SGHRS and CDR2 is YFSETQ. The CDR3 length is 16 residues. In DNA, the CDR3 is TGCGCCAGCAGCTTGGAGGGAGGGTCATTGCCAGATACGCAGTATTTT. It specifies CASSLEGGSLPDTQYF.

The V call is TRBV28, the J call TRBJ1-6; unclear D gene. From germline, CDR1 is MDHEN and CDR2 SYDVKM. V was trimmed by 6 bases and J by 8 bases, leaving 8 bases between them. The CDR3 spans 12 residues. Here the CDR3 reads CASSVTDSPLHF. The CDR3 nucleotides are TGTGCCAGCAGCGTAACTGATTCACCCCTCCACTTT.

This clone was recorded a few times. This sequence joins TRBV27 and TRBJ1-5, with TRBD1 matching 10 bases. CDR1 MNHEY and CDR2 SMNVEV come from the germline V gene (reference sequence). The CDR3 consists of 14 residues. V lost 6 bases, J lost 4 bases, and 3 bases stayed unmatched. CDR3: CASRGTGENQPQHF. CDR3 DNA: TGTGCCAGCAGGGGGACAGGGGAGAATCAGCCCCAGCATTTT.

The V gene is TRBV28, the J gene TRBJ1-2; 7 bases map to TRBD1. Losses at the gene ends were 7 bases for V and 7 bases for J; bases not matched to a gene: 12. This CDR3 has 14 residues. The germline gives CDR1 MDHEN, CDR2 SYDVKM. The CDR3 DNA follows: TGTGCCAGCACCATCCTAGGGGGCGCGAGTGGCTACACCTTC. Translating gives CASTILGGASGYTF.

The V call is TRBV6-5, the J call TRBJ2-7, with 9 bases fitting TRBD2. The V gene end was trimmed by 8 bases and the J gene end by 6 bases; junction bases not matched to a gene: 14. This CDR3 has 15 residues. Germline values: CDR1 MNHEY, CDR2 SVGAGI. CDR3 loop: CASEDLTGTSLEQYF. In nucleotides, the CDR3 is TGTGCCAGCGAGGACCTAACCGGGACTAGCCTCGAGCAGTACTTC.

This sequence joins TRBV6-4 and TRBJ2-3; 9 bases line up with TRBD2. Germline V gene lookup returns CDR1 MRHNA and CDR2 SNTAGT. The CDR3 consists of 15 residues. V trimming: 6 bases; J trimming: 5 bases; junction bases outside the gene matches: 9. The CDR3 DNA reads TGTGCCAGCAGCGAGAGCGGGGGGCCTTTAGATACGCAGTATTTT. Translation: CASSESGGPLDTQYF.

This chain links TRBV29-1 with TRBJ1-4; D possibly corresponds to TRBD1 (6 bases). Germline CDR1 is SQVTM and CDR2 is ANQGSEA. This CDR3 is built from 12 residues. The germline V and J ends were trimmed by 6 bases and 8 bases, with 13 bases remaining between them. As DNA, the CDR3 is TGCAGCGTGACACAGGGATCCGAAAAACTGTTTTTT. Translated, it gives CSVTQGSEKLFF.

The chain couples TRBV9 to TRBJ1-1, with unresolved D. CDR3 size: 13 residues. Germline assignment: CDR1 SGDLS and CDR2 YYNGEE. Trimming cost V 0 bases and J 1 base, with 4 bases left between them. CDR3 in DNA: TGTGCCAGCAGCGTAGCGAGGAACACTGAAGCTTTCTTT. Protein product: CASSVARNTEAFF.

CDR3 sequence: CASSGRGKETQYF. The CDR3 bases are TGTGCCAGTAGCGGAAGGGGAAAAGAGACCCAGTACTTC. This sequence joins TRBV19 and TRBJ2-5; possibly TRBD1 for D (5 bases). Trimming removed 6 bases at V and 3 bases at J, with 11 bases between. Looked up from germline, CDR1 is LNHDA and CDR2 is SQIVND (reference sequence). The length of the CDR3 is 13 residues.

The J gene is TRBJ1-1, the V gene TRBV4-2; D not resolved. The V end was cut by 0 bases, the J end by 0 bases, with 8 bases between. The germline V gene encodes CDR1 LGHNA and CDR2 YNFKEQ. CDR3 length equals 15 residues. In DNA form, the CDR3 reads TGTGCCAGCAGCCAAGATCGGGAGGTGAACACTGAAGCTTTCTTT. As protein: CASSQDREVNTEAFF.

The rearrangement links TRBV7-3 to TRBJ1-1; D remains ambiguous. The CDR3 spans 14 residues. V lost 6 bases, J lost 4 bases, and 15 bases lay in between. Germline V gene sequence: CDR1 SGHTA, CDR2 FQGTGA. The CDR3 DNA reads TGTGCCAGCAGTATGACCCCGGCGGGCACTGAAGCTTTCTTT. The encoded protein is CASSMTPAGTEAFF.

The count of this clone is one. V gene TRBV7-2 combines with J gene TRBJ1-5; no clear D. Germline CDR1 is SGHTA and CDR2 is FQGNSA. Deletions cut 2 bases from V and 7 bases from J, with 15 bases between. This CDR3 region has 15 residues. The CDR3 is CASSLREGIGQPQHF. In DNA, the CDR3 is TGTGCCAGCAGCTTACGGGAAGGGATCGGCCAGCCCCAGCATTTT.